Listed below are T cell receptor beta chains from one sample, sequenced in a study of memory CD4+ T cells and cytomegalovirus serostatus. Produced via immunoSEQ multiplex PCR; TCRdb's table is partial and in-frame only. This table holds approximately 88,000 clones, about 80% found once. The sequencing sample was made of memory CD4+ T cells from blood. All receptors come from an adult in good health and CMV-seropositive. CDR3s include the opening cysteine and the closing phenylalanine or tryptophan. The order of the fields is clone size, V gene, J gene, D gene, CDR3 protein, CDR3 DNA. The D gene is left open where the match is weak. The size of a clone is reported for some rows only, either as once, few or many, or as a class for expanded clones.

size: .
V: TRBV9
J: TRBJ2-2
D: TRBD1
CDR3: CASSQPGTGNTGELFF
DNA: TGTGCCAGCAGCCAACCAGGGACAGGAAACACCGGGGAGCTGTTTTTT

size: .
V: TRBV6-1
J: TRBJ2-7
D: TRBD2
CDR3: CASSEKVGGSFPYEQYF
DNA: TGTGCCAGCAGTGAAAAGGTCGGCGGGAGCTTTCCCTACGAGCAGTACTTC

size: .
V: TRBV30
J: TRBJ1-5
D: .
CDR3: CAWSASRDQPQHF
DNA: TGTGCCTGGAGCGCCTCAAGGGATCAGCCCCAGCATTTT

size: once
V: TRBV29-1
J: TRBJ2-5
D: .
CDR3: CSVRDIGGAKETQYF
DNA: TGCAGCGTTCGGGATATCGGGGGAGCCAAAGAGACCCAGTACTTC

size: .
V: TRBV5-1
J: TRBJ2-7
D: .
CDR3: CASSVDGSVEQYF
DNA: TGCGCCAGCAGCGTCGACGGGTCGGTCGAGCAGTACTTC

size: .
V: TRBV18
J: TRBJ2-7
D: TRBD1
CDR3: CASSRTGEGEQYF
DNA: TGTGCCAGCTCACGGACAGGGGAGGGCGAGCAGTACTTC

size: .
V: TRBV7-3
J: TRBJ1-2
D: .
CDR3: CASSRGDRAGYTF
DNA: TGTGCCAGCAGCCGAGGGGATAGGGCCGGCTACACCTTC

size: .
V: TRBV28
J: TRBJ1-5
D: .
CDR3: CASSSANQPQHF
DNA: TGTGCCAGCAGTTCTGCCAATCAGCCCCAGCATTTT

size: .
V: TRBV28
J: TRBJ1-1
D: .
CDR3: CASSFRSTMNTEAFF
DNA: TGTGCCAGCAGTTTCCGATCAACCATGAACACTGAAGCTTTCTTT

size: .
V: TRBV5-1
J: TRBJ2-7
D: .
CDR3: CASSRVDEQYF
DNA: TGCGCCAGCAGCAGGGTGGACGAGCAGTACTTC

size: .
V: TRBV6-1
J: TRBJ2-1
D: .
CDR3: CASSEYRGGIYNEQFF
DNA: TGTGCCAGCAGCGAATACAGGGGGGGTATCTACAATGAGCAGTTCTTC

size: .
V: TRBV5-4
J: TRBJ2-3
D: .
CDR3: CASSPGERSTDTQYF
DNA: TGTGCCAGCAGCCCCGGAGAGCGGAGCACAGATACGCAGTATTTT

size: .
V: TRBV10-3
J: TRBJ2-2
D: .
CDR3: CAISALGPAGELFF
DNA: TGTGCCATCAGTGCGCTAGGACCGGCCGGGGAGCTGTTTTTT

size: .
V: TRBV19
J: TRBJ2-1
D: TRBD1
CDR3: CASSIDHARQGAEQFF
DNA: TGTGCCAGTAGTATAGATCACGCCCGCCAGGGGGCGGAGCAGTTCTTC

size: .
V: TRBV6-5
J: TRBJ1-5
D: .
CDR3: CASSYTGPNQPQHF
DNA: TGTGCCAGCAGTTACACAGGGCCCAATCAGCCCCAGCATTTT

size: .
V: TRBV7-9
J: TRBJ2-2
D: .
CDR3: CASSPGTGRTGELFF
DNA: TGTGCCAGCAGCCCCGGGACGGGACGGACCGGGGAGCTGTTTTTT

size: .
V: TRBV7-7
J: TRBJ2-5
D: TRBD2
CDR3: CASSSGLAGGRETQYF
DNA: TGTGCTAGCAGCTCCGGACTAGCGGGAGGGCGTGAGACCCAGTACTTC

size: .
V: TRBV6-5
J: TRBJ1-4
D: .
CDR3: CASSTRQALNEKLFF
DNA: TGTGCCAGCAGTACTAGACAGGCACTTAATGAAAAACTGTTTTTT

size: .
V: TRBV27
J: TRBJ2-2
D: .
CDR3: CASSFAGHTGELFF
DNA: TGTGCCAGCAGTTTTGCTGGCCATACCGGGGAGCTGTTTTTT

size: .
V: TRBV28
J: TRBJ2-1
D: .
CDR3: CASSLSGRHNEQFF
DNA: TGTGCCAGCAGTTTGAGCGGTAGACACAATGAGCAGTTCTTC

size: .
V: TRBV11-2
J: TRBJ2-1
D: .
CDR3: CASSPLRKEQFF
DNA: TGTGCCAGCAGCCCCCTAAGAAAGGAGCAGTTCTTC

size: few
V: TRBV10-3
J: TRBJ1-1
D: TRBD1
CDR3: CAIREQGDTEAFF
DNA: TGTGCCATCCGAGAACAGGGGGACACTGAAGCTTTCTTT

size: few
V: TRBV7-2
J: TRBJ2-2
D: .
CDR3: CASRPAVGTGELFF
DNA: TGTGCCAGCAGGCCAGCCGTCGGTACCGGGGAGCTGTTTTTT

size: once
V: TRBV7-8
J: TRBJ2-7
D: .
CDR3: CASCAKGGPDIYEQYF
DNA: TGTGCCAGCTGCGCTAAGGGGGGCCCCGATATCTACGAGCAGTACTTC

size: .
V: TRBV5-1
J: TRBJ2-7
D: TRBD2
CDR3: CASSYRPGTSGSSDEQYF
DNA: TGCGCCAGCAGCTACCGTCCCGGGACTAGCGGGTCTAGCGACGAGCAGTACTTC

size: .
V: TRBV7-2
J: TRBJ2-3
D: TRBD2
CDR3: CASSLNGGTITDTQYF
DNA: TGTGCCAGCAGCTTAAATGGTGGGACTATTACAGATACGCAGTATTTT

size: few
V: TRBV6-4
J: TRBJ1-5
D: .
CDR3: CASSDSAGIQPQHF
DNA: TGTGCCAGCAGTGACTCGGCAGGGATTCAGCCCCAGCATTTT

size: .
V: TRBV11-2
J: TRBJ1-4
D: .
CDR3: CASSFEGLTGKLFF
DNA: TGTGCCAGCAGCTTCGAGGGCCTCACTGGGAAACTGTTTTTT